The TCR beta chain under discussion was sequenced for a study of beta chain features in type 1 diabetes. Study information: The patients were much like the healthy donors in age, gender and cell yields.

One heparinised blood draw, averaging about 100 mL, came from each donor. Sorted CD4+ subsets: naive, central memory, regulatory, stem cell-like memory (CD45RO/CCR7/CD25/CD127/CD95/CD27 panel). Turning to this clone: Its specificity is not known.

Germline loops: CDR1 SGHNT, CDR2 YYREEE (reference sequence). V dropped 3 bases and J dropped 1; count of bases not matched to a gene: 6. CDR3 length: 15 amino acids. Overall study findings and caveats: Patients with Type 1 diabetes showed moderately but significantly shorter TCRB CDR3s in all four CD4+ subsets.

TCRB transcripts that were expressed got sequenced, as all of the isolated RNA had been reverse transcribed. The method was immunoSEQ multiplex PCR; TCRdb's version includes in-frame clones alone and lacks a portion of them. Among more than 300,000 clones listed, approximately 9.9% were seen once. The genes are TRBV5-4 and TRBJ2-5, with TRBD1 matching over 7 bases. The receptor was derived from a man aged 30 to 45 with type 1 diabetes. Sequencing was performed on central memory CD4+ T cells from blood. The CDR3 reads CASSSSGTVQETQYF. CDR3 in DNA: TGTGCCAGCAGCTCATCCGGGACAGTCCAAGAGACCCAGTACTTC.